This TCR beta chain came from a study of blood T cell repertoires in COVID-19. Overall study context: Spain, Italy and the United States supplied samples that represented acute and convalescent COVID-19. PBMCs, B-cell-depleted T cells, or T cells provided the cDNA or gDNA that made up the material.

In the original processing: Reference gene primer amplification gave estimated nucleated cell counts. Clones were read by immunoSEQ multiplex PCR, and TCRdb kept only the in-frame ones, dropping some. The V and J calls and the clone size are those of that table, but D and trimming were determined from the DNA. The sample includes hundreds of thousands of clones, around nine tenths of them seen just once. The study recruited people aged roughly 18 to 100 years across about two dozen US areas. Germline V gene sequence: CDR1 MNHEY, CDR2 SMNVEV (reference sequence). The CDR3 length is 14 residues. The V end was cut by 5 bases, the J end by 2 bases, with 9 bases between.

V is TRBV27 and J is TRBJ2-2, with TRBD1 as a possible D gene (5 bases). Sequencing was done on a sample of PBMCs or T cells enriched from blood (not recorded which). The receptor's source is a woman younger than 30 with acute COVID-19. CDR3 bases: TGTGCCAGCAGTCAAGGACATAACACCGGGGAGCTGTTTTTT. Protein product: CASSQGHNTGELFF.